The present TCR beta chain was sequenced within a study of OX40 agonist ivuxolimab in advanced cancers. The CDR3 runs 16 residues. Trimming at V came to 3 bases and at J to 0 bases, leaving 4 bases not matched to a gene. Per germline, CDR1 LNHDA and CDR2 SQIVND (reference sequence). Clones were read by immunoSEQ multiplex PCR, and TCRdb kept only the in-frame ones, dropping some. Here the sample spans 45,000 to 75,000 clones, about four fifths being singletons. The chain is built from TRBV19 and TRBJ2-1, with 8 bases matching TRBD2. The specimen comprised CD4+ or CD8+ T cells sorted from blood, sampled in a trial of the OX40 agonist ivuxolimab. The clonotype originates from an adult with an advanced solid tumor such as melanoma, head and neck, liver or kidney cancer. This CDR3 is CASSISSGSSYNEQFF. For the CDR3, the DNA is TGTGCCAGTAGTATTTCAAGCGGGAGCTCCTACAATGAGCAGTTCTTC. The entire variable domain, with the rest obtained from reference TRBV19 and TRBJ2-1, is as follows: DGGITQSPKYLFRKEGQNVTLSCEQNLNHDAMYWYRQDPGQGLRLIYYSQIVNDFQKGDIAEGYSVSREKKESFPLTVTSAQKNPTAFYLCASSISSGSSYNEQFFGPGTRLTVL.